The sequence of this TCR beta chain was determined in a study of CD8+CD57+ T cells in acquired aplastic anemia. Study-wide points: Patients and controls shared 25 to 35 CD8+ CDR3 sequences, which appeared highly expressed in patients and within their immunodominant clones. Between patients and controls, CD8+ Simpson's diversity did not vary significantly.

Using genomic DNA as the template, TCR beta VDJ and CDR3 profiling was carried out. One entry per CDR3 protein, called by TCRdb with MiXCR from the reads. The sample includes a few hundred thousand distinct CDR3 sequences, more than 25% of them seen just once. Details on this clonotype: No antigen is known for it. Compared with germline, one end of the junction differs, possibly owing to a read error.

CDR1 and CDR2 (germline): SGHAT, FQNNGV. The CDR3 has 16 residues. Patients sequenced had flow cytometry evidence of CD8+CD57+ cell expansion. The enrolled patients all had severe acquired aplastic anemia. This receptor was taken from a human donor with aplastic anemia. Input material: sorted CD4+, CD8+, or CD8+CD57+ T cells (not recorded which) from PBMCs. The chain combines TRBV11-2 with TRBJ1-2; a weak D match, TRBD1 (5 bases). This CDR3 is CAGSSGGGRAGYGYTF. The CDR3 nucleotides read TGTGCCGGCAGCTCTGGAGGAGGCAGGGCGGGCTATGGCTACACCTTC. Full variable domain (outside the CDR3, taken from reference TRBV11-2 and TRBJ1-2): EAGVAQSPRYKIIEKRQSVAFWCNPISGHATLYWYQQILGQGPKLLIQFQNNGVVDDSQLPKDRFSAERLKGVDSTLKIQPAKLEDSAVYLCAGSSGGGRAGYGYTFGSGTRLTVV.